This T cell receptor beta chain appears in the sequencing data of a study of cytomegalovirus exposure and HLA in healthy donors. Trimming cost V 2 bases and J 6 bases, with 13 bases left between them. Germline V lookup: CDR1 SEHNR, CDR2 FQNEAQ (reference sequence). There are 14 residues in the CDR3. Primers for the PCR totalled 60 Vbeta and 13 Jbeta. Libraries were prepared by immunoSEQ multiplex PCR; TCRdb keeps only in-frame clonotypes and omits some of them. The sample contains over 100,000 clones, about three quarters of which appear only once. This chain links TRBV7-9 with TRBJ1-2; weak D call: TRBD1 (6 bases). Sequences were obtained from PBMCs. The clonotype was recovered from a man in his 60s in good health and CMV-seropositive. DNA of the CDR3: TGTGCCAGCAGCTTATCGGCCTACAGGGATGGCTACACCTTC. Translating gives CASSLSAYRDGYTF.